The subject of this entry is one TCR beta chain. Per the authors' pipeline: Reference gene primers were amplified, and this amplification served to estimate nucleated cell counts. Generated by immunoSEQ multiplex PCR, the TCRdb table keeps only in-frame clones and is missing some. Clonal size and the V and J genes are those of that table, whereas D and trimming came from the DNA. The table shows hundreds of thousands of clones, with approximately 85% occurring only once. CDR1 and CDR2 (germline): SGDLS, YYNGEE. CDR3 length: 14 amino acids. V was pared by 1 base and J by 4 bases, with 4 bases of the junction left unmatched. This entry is derived from a study of blood T cell repertoires in COVID-19. About the research overall: Samples of COVID-19 (acute and convalescent) were obtained from the United States, Italy and Spain. From T cells, B-cell-depleted T cells, or PBMCs came the material, which was cDNA or gDNA.

This chain uses TRBV9 with TRBJ2-5, with TRBD2 matching 7 bases. The sequence was collected from a human donor in a cohort sampled during active COVID-19. The sequencing sample was made of peripheral blood. CDR3 nucleotides: TGTGCCAGCAGCGTAAGAGTAGCGGGAGAGACCCAGTACTTC. It is translated as CASSVRVAGETQYF.